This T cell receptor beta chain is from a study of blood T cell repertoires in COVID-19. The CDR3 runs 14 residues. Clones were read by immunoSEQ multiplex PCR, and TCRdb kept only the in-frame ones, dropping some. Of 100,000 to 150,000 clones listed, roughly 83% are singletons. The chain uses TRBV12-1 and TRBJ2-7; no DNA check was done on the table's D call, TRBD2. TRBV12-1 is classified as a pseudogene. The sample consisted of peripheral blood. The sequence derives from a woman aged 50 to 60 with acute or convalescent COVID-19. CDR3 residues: CASSVLRAEYEQYF. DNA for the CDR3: TGTGCCAGCAGCGTTTTGCGGGCGGAGTACGAGCAGTACTTC.